Reported below is one T cell receptor (beta chain). The CDR3 totals 17 residues. V lost 0 bases and J 1 base, leaving 15 bases between the germline ends. Germline CDR1 reads LGHDT; CDR2 reads YNNKEL (reference sequence). TCR beta CDR3 sequences were amplified from RNA transcripts. In the first-round RT-PCR of the TCR CDR3, the HTBI primer set was used. TCRdb reprocessed the multiplex PCR reads with MiXCR, giving one entry per CDR3 protein. The sample yields 330,000 or so distinct CDR3 sequences, 15% to 20% seen once. The data are from a study of T cells in Graves' hyperthyroidism and ophthalmopathy. Material: blood. This receptor was obtained from a woman in her forties with Graves' ophthalmopathy. The J gene is TRBJ1-1, the V gene TRBV3-1; weak D call: TRBD1 (6 bases). Here the CDR3 DNA reads TGTGCCAGCAGCCAAGACCCCTGGCAGGGGAAGAACACTGAAGCTTTCTTT. Encoded protein: CASSQDPWQGKNTEAFF.